Included here is one T cell receptor beta chain sequence, with context. The record originates from a study of control samples from healthy donors and cancer patients. Assay: immunoSEQ multiplex PCR; the TCRdb copy retains only in-frame clones and omits some. Of some 20,000 clones detected, approximately 85% appear once; the ten largest clones hold more than 30%. Germline CDR1 MNHEY, CDR2 SVGAGI. This CDR3 is 14 amino acids long. Trimming took 6 bases from V and 1 from J, leaving 7 bases between them. The receptor was derived from a man between 60 and 70 years old with head and neck cancer. V and J are TRBV6-5 and TRBJ2-6; D unresolved. The sample consisted of PBMCs. CDR3 sequence: CASRGWSGANVLTF. CDR3 nucleotides: TGTGCCAGCAGAGGTTGGTCTGGGGCCAACGTCCTGACTTTC.